This T cell receptor (beta chain) was retrieved from a study of cytomegalovirus exposure and HLA in healthy donors. This CDR3 contains 12 residues. V was pared by 7 bases and J by 6 bases, with 11 bases between. In germline, CDR1 is SGHTA, CDR2 FQGNSA. The protocol was immunoSEQ multiplex PCR, while the TCRdb copy is restricted to in-frame clones and leaves out a portion. In the table there are under 50,000 clones, approximately 94% of which are singletons. Sequenced input: PBMCs. The sequence was collected from a woman in her late teens or twenties in good health and CMV-seronegative. The chain has TRBV7-2 and TRBJ2-3; no reliable D call. CDR3 bases: TGTGCCAGCAAAGAAGCCTGGGATACGCAGTATTTT. Amino acid sequence: CASKEAWDTQYF.